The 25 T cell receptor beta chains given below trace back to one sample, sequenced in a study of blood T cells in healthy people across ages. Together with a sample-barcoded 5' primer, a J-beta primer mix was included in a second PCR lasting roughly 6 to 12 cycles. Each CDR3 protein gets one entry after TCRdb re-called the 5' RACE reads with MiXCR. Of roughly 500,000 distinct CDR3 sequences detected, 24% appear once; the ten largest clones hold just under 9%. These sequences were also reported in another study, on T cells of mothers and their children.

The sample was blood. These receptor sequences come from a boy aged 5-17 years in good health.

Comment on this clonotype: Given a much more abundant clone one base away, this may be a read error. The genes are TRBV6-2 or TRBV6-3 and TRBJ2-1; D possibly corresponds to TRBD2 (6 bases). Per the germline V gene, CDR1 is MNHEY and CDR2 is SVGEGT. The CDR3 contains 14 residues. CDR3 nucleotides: TGTGCCAGCAGTGTCCGGGACTCCTACCATGAGCAGTTCTTC. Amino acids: CASSVRDSYHEQFF.

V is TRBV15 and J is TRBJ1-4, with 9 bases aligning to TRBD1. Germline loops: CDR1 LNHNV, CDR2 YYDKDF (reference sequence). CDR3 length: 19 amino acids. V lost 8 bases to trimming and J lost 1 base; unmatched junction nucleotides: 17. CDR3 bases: TGTGCCACCGTCGCAGGCCCCGAACAGGGGGCCCGAACTAATGAAAAACTGTTTTTT. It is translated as CATVAGPEQGARTNEKLFF.

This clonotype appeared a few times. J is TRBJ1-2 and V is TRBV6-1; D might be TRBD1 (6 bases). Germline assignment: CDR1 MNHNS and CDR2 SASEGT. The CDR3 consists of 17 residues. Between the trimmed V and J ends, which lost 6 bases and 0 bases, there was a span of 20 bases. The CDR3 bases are TGTGCCAGCAGCCCCGGGGGAGGGGGAAGTTCTAACTATGGCTACACCTTC. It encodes CASSPGGGGSSNYGYTF.

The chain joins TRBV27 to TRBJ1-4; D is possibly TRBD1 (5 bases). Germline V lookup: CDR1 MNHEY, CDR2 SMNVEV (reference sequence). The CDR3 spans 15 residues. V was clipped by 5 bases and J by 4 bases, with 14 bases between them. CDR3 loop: CASSLSGTYNEKLFF. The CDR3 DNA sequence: TGTGCCAGCAGTCTTTCGGGGACGTATAATGAAAAACTGTTTTTT. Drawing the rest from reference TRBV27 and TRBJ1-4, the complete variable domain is EAQVTQNPRYLITVTGKKLTVTCSQNMNHEYMSWYRQDPGLGLRQIYYSMNVEVTDKGDVPEGYKVSRKEKRNFPLILESPSPNQTSLYFCASSLSGTYNEKLFFGSGTQLSVL.

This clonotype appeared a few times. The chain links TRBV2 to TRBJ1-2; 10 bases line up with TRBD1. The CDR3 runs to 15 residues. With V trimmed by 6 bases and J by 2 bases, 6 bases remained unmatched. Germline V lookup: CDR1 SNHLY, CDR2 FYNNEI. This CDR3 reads CASSRGQGGNYGYTF. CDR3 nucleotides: TGTGCCAGCAGCCGTGGACAGGGGGGGAACTATGGCTACACCTTC.

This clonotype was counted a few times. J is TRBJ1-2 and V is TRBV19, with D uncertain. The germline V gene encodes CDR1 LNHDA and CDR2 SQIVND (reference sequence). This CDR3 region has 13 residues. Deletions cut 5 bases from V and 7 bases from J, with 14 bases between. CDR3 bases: TGTGCCAGTAGTCCGGGCCGCGCCCTTGGCTACACCTTC. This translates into CASSPGRALGYTF. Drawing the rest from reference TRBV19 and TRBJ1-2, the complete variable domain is DGGITQSPKYLFRKEGQNVTLSCEQNLNHDAMYWYRQDPGQGLRLIYYSQIVNDFQKGDIAEGYSVSREKKESFPLTVTSAQKNPTAFYLCASSPGRALGYTFGSGTRLTVV.

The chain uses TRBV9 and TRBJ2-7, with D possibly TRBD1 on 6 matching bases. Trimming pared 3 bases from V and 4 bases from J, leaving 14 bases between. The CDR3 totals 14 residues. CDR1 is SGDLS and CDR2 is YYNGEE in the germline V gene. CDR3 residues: CASSEGVGVYEQYF. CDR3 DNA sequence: TGTGCCAGCAGCGAGGGGGTAGGGGTGTACGAGCAGTACTTC.

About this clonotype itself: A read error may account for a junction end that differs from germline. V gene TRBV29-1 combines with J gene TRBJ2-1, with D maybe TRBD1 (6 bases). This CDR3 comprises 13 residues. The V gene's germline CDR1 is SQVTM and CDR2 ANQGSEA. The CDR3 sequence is CSVRRVRDNEQLF. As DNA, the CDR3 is TGCAGCGTTAGACGGGTAAGGGACAATGAGCAGCTCTTC.

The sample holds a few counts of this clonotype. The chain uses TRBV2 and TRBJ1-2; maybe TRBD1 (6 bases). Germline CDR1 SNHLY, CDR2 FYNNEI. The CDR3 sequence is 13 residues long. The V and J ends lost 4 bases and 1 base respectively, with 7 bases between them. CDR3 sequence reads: CASSADSNYGYTF. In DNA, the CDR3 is TGTGCCAGCAGTGCGGACAGTAACTATGGCTACACCTTC.

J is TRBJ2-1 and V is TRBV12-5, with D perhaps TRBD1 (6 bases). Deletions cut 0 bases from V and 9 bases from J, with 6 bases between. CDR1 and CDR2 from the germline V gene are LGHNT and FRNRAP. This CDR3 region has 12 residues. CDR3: CASGLVGGEQFF. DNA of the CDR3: TGTGCTAGTGGTTTGGTAGGGGGTGAGCAGTTCTTC.

The CDR3 region is CASSLESGASYNEQFF. The DNA for the CDR3 is TGTGCCAGCAGCTTAGAATCGGGGGCCTCCTACAATGAGCAGTTCTTC. V gene TRBV7-8 combines with J gene TRBJ2-1; D is tentatively TRBD1 or TRBD2 (6 bases each). The V and J ends lost 1 base and 0 bases respectively, with 10 bases between them. Germline V gene lookup returns CDR1 SGHVS and CDR2 FQNEAQ. The CDR3 has 16 residues.

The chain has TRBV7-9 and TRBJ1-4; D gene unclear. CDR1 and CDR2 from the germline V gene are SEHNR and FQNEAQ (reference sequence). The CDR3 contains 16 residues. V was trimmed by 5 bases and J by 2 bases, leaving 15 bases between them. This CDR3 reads CASSALNRMTNEKLFF. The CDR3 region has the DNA TGTGCCAGCAGCGCTCTAAACCGGATGACTAATGAAAAACTGTTTTTT.

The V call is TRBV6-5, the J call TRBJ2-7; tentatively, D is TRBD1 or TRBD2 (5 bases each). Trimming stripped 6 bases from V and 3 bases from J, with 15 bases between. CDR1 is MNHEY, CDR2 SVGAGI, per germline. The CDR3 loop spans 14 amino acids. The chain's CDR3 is CASRRPGTSYEQYF. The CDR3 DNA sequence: TGTGCCAGCAGGCGACCCGGGACCAGCTACGAGCAGTACTTC.

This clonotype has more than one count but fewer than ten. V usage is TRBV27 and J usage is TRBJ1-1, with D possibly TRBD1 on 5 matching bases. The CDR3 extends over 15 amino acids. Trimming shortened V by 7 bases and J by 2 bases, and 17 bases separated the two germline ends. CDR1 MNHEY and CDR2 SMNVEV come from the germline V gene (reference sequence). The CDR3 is CASNRRGAGNTEAFF. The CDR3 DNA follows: TGTGCCAGCAACCGGAGGGGCGCAGGCAACACTGAAGCTTTCTTT.

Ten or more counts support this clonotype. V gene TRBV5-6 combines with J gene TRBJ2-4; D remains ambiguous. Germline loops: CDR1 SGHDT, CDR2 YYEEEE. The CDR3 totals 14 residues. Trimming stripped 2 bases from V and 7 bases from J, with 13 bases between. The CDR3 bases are TGTGCCAGCAGCTTCTGGCAAGGCTACAACATTCAGTACTTC. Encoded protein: CASSFWQGYNIQYF.

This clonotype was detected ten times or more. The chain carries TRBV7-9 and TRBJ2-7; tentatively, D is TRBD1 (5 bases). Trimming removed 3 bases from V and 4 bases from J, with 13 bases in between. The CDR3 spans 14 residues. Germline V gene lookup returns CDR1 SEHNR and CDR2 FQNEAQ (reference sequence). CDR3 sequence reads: CASSFEDRFYEQYF. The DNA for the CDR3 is TGTGCCAGCAGCTTCGAAGACAGATTTTACGAGCAGTACTTC.

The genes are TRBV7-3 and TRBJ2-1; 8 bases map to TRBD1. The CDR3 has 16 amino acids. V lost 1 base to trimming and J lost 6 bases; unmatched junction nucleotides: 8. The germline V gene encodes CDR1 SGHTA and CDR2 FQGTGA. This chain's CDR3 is CASSLIMGTGTNEQFF. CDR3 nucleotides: TGTGCCAGCAGCTTAATTATGGGGACAGGAACCAATGAGCAGTTCTTC.

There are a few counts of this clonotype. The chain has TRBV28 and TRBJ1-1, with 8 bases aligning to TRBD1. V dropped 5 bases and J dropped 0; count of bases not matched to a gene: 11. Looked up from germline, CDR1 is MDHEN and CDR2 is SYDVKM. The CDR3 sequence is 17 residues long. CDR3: CASSTQKAGGVNTEAFF. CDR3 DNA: TGTGCCAGCAGTACTCAAAAGGCAGGGGGCGTGAACACTGAAGCTTTCTTT.

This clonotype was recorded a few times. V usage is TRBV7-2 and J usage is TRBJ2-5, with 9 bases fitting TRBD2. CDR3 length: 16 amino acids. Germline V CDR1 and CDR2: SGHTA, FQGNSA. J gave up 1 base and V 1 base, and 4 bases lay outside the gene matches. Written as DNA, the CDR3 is TGTGCCAGCAGCTTAGTTTTGCGGGGGGGCCAAGAGACCCAGTACTTC. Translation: CASSLVLRGGQETQYF.

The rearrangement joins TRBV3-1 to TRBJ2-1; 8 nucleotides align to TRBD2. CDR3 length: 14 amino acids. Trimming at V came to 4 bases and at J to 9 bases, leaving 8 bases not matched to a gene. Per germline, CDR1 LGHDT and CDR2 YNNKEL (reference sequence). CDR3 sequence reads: CASSPMTSAGEQFF. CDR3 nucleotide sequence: TGTGCCAGCAGCCCCATGACTAGCGCGGGTGAGCAGTTCTTC.

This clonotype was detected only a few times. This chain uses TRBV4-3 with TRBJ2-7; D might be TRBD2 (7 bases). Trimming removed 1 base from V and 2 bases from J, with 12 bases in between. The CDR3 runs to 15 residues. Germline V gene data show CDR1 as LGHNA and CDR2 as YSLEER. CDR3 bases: TGCGCCAGCAGCCAAGGGGGAGGGGGTCCCTACGAGCAGTACTTC. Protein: CASSQGGGGPYEQYF.

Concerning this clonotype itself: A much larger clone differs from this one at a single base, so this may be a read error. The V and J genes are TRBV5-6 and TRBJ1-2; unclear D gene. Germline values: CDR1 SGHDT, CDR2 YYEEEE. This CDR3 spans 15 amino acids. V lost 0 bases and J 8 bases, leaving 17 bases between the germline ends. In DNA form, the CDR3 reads TGTGCCAGCAGCTTGGCCGGCGGGAGGGCGGGCGGCTACACCTTC. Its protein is CASSLAGGRAGGYTF. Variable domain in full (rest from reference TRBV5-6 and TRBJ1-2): DAGVTQSPTHLIKTRGQQVTLRCSPKSGHDTVSWYQQALGQGPQFIFQYYEEEERQRGNFPDRFSGHQFPNYSSELNVNALLLGDSALYLCASSLAGGRAGGYTFGSGTRLTVV.

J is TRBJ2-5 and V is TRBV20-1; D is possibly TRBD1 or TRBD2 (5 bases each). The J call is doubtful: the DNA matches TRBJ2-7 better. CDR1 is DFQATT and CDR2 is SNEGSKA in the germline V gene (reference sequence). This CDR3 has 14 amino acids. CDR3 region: CSASLGTGPYEQYF. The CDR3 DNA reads TGCAGTGCCTCCCTTGGGACGGGACCCTACGAGCAGTACTTC.

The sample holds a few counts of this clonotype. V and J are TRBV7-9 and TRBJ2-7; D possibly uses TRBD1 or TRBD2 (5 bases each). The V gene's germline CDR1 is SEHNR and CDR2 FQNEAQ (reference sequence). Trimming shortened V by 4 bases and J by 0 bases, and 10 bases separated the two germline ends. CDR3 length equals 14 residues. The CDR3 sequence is CASSSDGGSYEQYF. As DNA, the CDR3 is TGTGCCAGCAGCTCGGATGGGGGCTCCTACGAGCAGTACTTC.

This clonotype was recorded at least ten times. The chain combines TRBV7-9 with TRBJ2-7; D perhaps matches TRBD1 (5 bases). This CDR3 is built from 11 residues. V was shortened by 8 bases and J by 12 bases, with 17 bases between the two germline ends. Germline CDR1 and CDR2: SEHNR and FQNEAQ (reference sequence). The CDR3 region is CASSAQGVVYF. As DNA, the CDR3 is TGTGCCAGCTCCGCCCAGGGTGTTGTGTACTTC. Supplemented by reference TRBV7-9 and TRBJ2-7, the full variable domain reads DTGVSQNPRHKITKRGQNVTFRCDPISEHNRLYWYRQTLGQGPEFLTYFQNEAQLEKSRLLSDRFSAERPKGSFSTLEIQRTEQGDSAMYLCASSAQGVVYFGPGTRLTVT.